This T cell receptor beta chain emerged from a study of PD-L1 blockade in urothelial cancer. Study-level background: Each participant's history included 0 to 3 prior chemotherapy regimens. Blood analyses occurred 3 weeks (second dose) and 6 weeks post treatment start. Across blood samples, T cells had a median count of about 140,000.

TCR analog templates of synthetic origin were spiked into each PCR. Method: immunoSEQ multiplex PCR; TCRdb's copy keeps in-frame clones and lacks some. The table shows about 44,000 clones, with about 90% occurring only once. V was clipped by 7 bases and J by 7 bases, with 14 bases between them. The CDR3 is made up of 12 amino acids. Germline lookup yields CDR1 SQVTM and CDR2 ANQGSEA. Time point specified: peripheral blood 6 weeks after treatment start. The V call is TRBV29-1, the J call TRBJ2-1; possibly TRBD2 for D (6 bases). The source is a man in his 70s with urothelial cancer. The material sequenced was PBMCs, taken around atezolizumab (anti-PD-L1) treatment. DNA of the CDR3: TGCAGCGACAGACTAGGCGGAAATGAGCAGTTCTTC. Its translation: CSDRLGGNEQFF.